The text below deals with one T cell receptor beta chain. Its target is not known. This entry belongs to a study of T cell responses to AZD1222 COVID-19 vaccine. Whole-study results and caveats: Regions left unmutated in variants are reportedly the target of nearly half of spike-specific TCRs. Only after the peak T cell response were repertoires sampled.

This CDR3 has 13 amino acids. Trimming removed 1 base from V and 6 bases from J, with 5 bases in between. From germline, CDR1 is SGHNT and CDR2 YYREEE (reference sequence). The table came from immunoSEQ multiplex PCR; TCRdb's copy has only in-frame clones and leaves some out. The sample lists about 88,000 clones, 90% occurring once. This sequence was found in an adult who received the AZD1222 COVID-19 vaccine. The input for sequencing was peripheral blood, taken 28 days after the second AZD1222 dose. The V call is TRBV5-4, the J call TRBJ1-6; D is uncertain. This CDR3 is CASSLRSNSPLHF. The CDR3 DNA follows: TGTGCCAGCAGCTTGCGTTCTAATTCACCCCTCCACTTT.